These 13 T cell receptor beta chains were all obtained from the same sample, sequenced in a study of shared clonotypes between healthy human individuals. The assay was immunoSEQ multiplex PCR, and TCRdb's table has in-frame clones only and misses some. The table includes approximately 2.5 million clones, 90% to 95% detected once. Sequences were obtained from naive CD4+ T cells from PBMCs. Subset here: CD45RA+ positively selected. The receptors shown here come from a young man in good health. Some clones in this sample may be carry-over from other donors' samples.

The chain links TRBV27 to TRBJ1-1, with D perhaps TRBD1 (5 bases). Trimming removed 6 bases from V and 10 bases from J, with 15 bases in between. The CDR3 sequence is 12 residues long. CDR1 is MNHEY, CDR2 SMNVEV, per germline (reference sequence). The CDR3 sequence is CASSRIQGPAFF. The CDR3, as DNA: TGTGCCAGCAGCCGAATCCAGGGTCCAGCTTTCTTT.

A remark on this clone: The sample holds other DNA sequences that translate to the same CDR3. The CDR3 DNA sequence: TGCGCCAGCAGCTCGAGACCGAACACTGAAGCTTTCTTT. Translated, it gives CASSSRPNTEAFF. The chain couples TRBV5-1 to TRBJ1-1; D not certain. CDR1 and CDR2 from the germline V gene are SGHRS and YFSETQ. The CDR3 has 13 residues. V lost 3 bases and J 1 base, leaving 7 bases between the germline ends.

The chain joins TRBV7-9 to TRBJ2-7; D might be TRBD2 (6 bases). V lost 5 bases, J lost 6 bases, and 17 bases lay in between. The CDR3 length is 14 residues. CDR1 and CDR2 from the germline V gene are SEHNR and FQNEAQ (reference sequence). Here the CDR3 reads CASSPGSSRFEQYF. Here the CDR3 DNA reads TGTGCCAGCAGCCCCGGGAGTTCGAGATTCGAGCAGTACTTC. Full variable domain (outside the CDR3, taken from reference TRBV7-9 and TRBJ2-7): DTGVSQNPRHKITKRGQNVTFRCDPISEHNRLYWYRQTLGQGPEFLTYFQNEAQLEKSRLLSDRFSAERPKGSFSTLEIQRTEQGDSAMYLCASSPGSSRFEQYFGPGTRLTVT.

This clone was counted between two and nine times. The chain joins TRBV14 to TRBJ2-7; D gene uncertain. In germline, CDR1 is SGHDN, CDR2 FVKESK. The CDR3 sequence is 11 residues long. The V end was cut by 5 bases, the J end by 3 bases, with 5 bases between. CDR3 coding DNA: TGTGCCAGCAGCTCCCGCTACGAGCAGTACTTC. Translation gives CASSSRYEQYF.

The V and J genes are TRBV9 and TRBJ2-2; tentative D call: TRBD1 (6 bases). CDR1 SGDLS and CDR2 YYNGEE come from the germline V gene. V dropped 4 bases and J dropped 7 bases, with 17 bases sitting between them. This CDR3 contains 15 residues. CDR3 sequence (DNA): TGTGCCAGCAGCCCCCGGACAGATAGGGGCGGGGAGCTGTTTTTT. Its protein product is CASSPRTDRGGELFF.

V and J are TRBV28 and TRBJ2-3, with D perhaps TRBD2 (6 bases). This CDR3 is 15 amino acids long. Germline values: CDR1 MDHEN, CDR2 SYDVKM. The ends were cut back, 2 bases at V and 1 base at J, with 10 bases in the middle. The CDR3 sequence: CASSLGGEGTDTQYF. The CDR3 nucleotides are TGTGCCAGCAGTTTAGGAGGGGAAGGCACAGATACGCAGTATTTT.

The V call is TRBV5-1, the J call TRBJ2-3, with a possible D match to TRBD2 (6 bases). The V and J ends lost 4 bases and 3 bases respectively, with 9 bases between them. This CDR3 comprises 13 residues. Germline CDR1 is SGHRS and CDR2 is YFSETQ. The CDR3 DNA follows: TGCGCCAGCAGCGAGGGAGGAACAGATACGCAGTATTTT. It translates to CASSEGGTDTQYF.

The gene calls are TRBV29-1 and TRBJ2-3; possible D gene TRBD1, 6 bases. Trimming cost V 6 bases and J 2 bases, with 12 bases left between them. Germline V lookup: CDR1 SQVTM, CDR2 ANQGSEA. The length of the CDR3 is 13 residues. CDR3 bases: TGCAGCGTAACGACAGGCCACACAGATACGCAGTATTTT. Residues: CSVTTGHTDTQYF.

The chain carries TRBV28 and TRBJ1-5; 8 bases agree with TRBD1. CDR3 length equals 17 residues. Germline V CDR1 and CDR2: MDHEN, SYDVKM. V lost 5 bases, J lost 1 base, and 10 bases stayed unmatched. CDR3 sequence reads: CASSPTTGGRSNQPQHF. CDR3 DNA: TGTGCCAGCAGTCCCACCACAGGGGGTAGGAGCAATCAGCCCCAGCATTTT.

This chain links TRBV15 with TRBJ2-7, with TRBD2 identical over 9 bases. Germline CDR1 reads LNHNV; CDR2 reads YYDKDF (reference sequence). J was trimmed by 4 bases and V by 1 base; bases with no gene match: 8. The CDR3 extends over 16 amino acids. The CDR3 DNA reads TGTGCCACCAGCAGAGGAACGACTAGCGGTACTTACGAGCAGTACTTC. Translation gives CATSRGTTSGTYEQYF.

To note about this clone: Different DNA sequences within this sample yield the same CDR3. J is TRBJ2-5 and V is TRBV18; D unclear. From germline, CDR1 is KGHSH and CDR2 LQKENI. Between the trimmed V and J ends, which lost 0 bases and 5 bases, there was a span of 7 bases. The CDR3 loop spans 13 amino acids. CDR3 region: CASSPPGRETQYF. The DNA of the CDR3 is TGTGCCAGCTCACCACCGGGTCGGGAGACCCAGTACTTC.

The chain uses TRBV6-5 and TRBJ2-5; no clear D. The V end was cut by 7 bases, the J end by 3 bases, with 3 bases between. Germline CDR1 reads MNHEY; CDR2 reads SVGAGI. The CDR3 spans 10 residues. In DNA form, the CDR3 reads TGTGCCAGCAACGAAGAGACCCAGTACTTC. Translation: CASNEETQYF.

This chain links TRBV27 with TRBJ1-4, with TRBD1 as a possible D gene (6 bases). V lost 5 bases and J 7 bases, leaving 14 bases between the germline ends. Germline CDR1 and CDR2: MNHEY and SMNVEV (reference sequence). CDR3 size: 14 residues. The CDR3 region is CASSLTGGVEKLFF. For the CDR3, the DNA is TGTGCCAGCAGTCTGACAGGAGGGGTTGAAAAACTGTTTTTT. The complete variable domain, with remaining parts taken from reference TRBV27 and TRBJ1-4, reads EAQVTQNPRYLITVTGKKLTVTCSQNMNHEYMSWYRQDPGLGLRQIYYSMNVEVTDKGDVPEGYKVSRKEKRNFPLILESPSPNQTSLYFCASSLTGGVEKLFFGSGTQLSVL.